One sample yielded the 20 T cell receptor beta chains listed below, sequenced in a study of cytomegalovirus exposure and HLA in healthy donors. It was with 60 Vbeta and 13 Jbeta primers that the PCR ran. Here immunoSEQ multiplex PCR was the method, and the copy in TCRdb shows in-frame clones only, minus some. The sample has about 140,000 clones. Sequencing used PBMCs. These receptors were taken from a man aged 35 to 55 in good health and CMV-seronegative.

The rearrangement uses TRBV15 and TRBJ2-2; 12 bases are a match to TRBD1. Losses at the gene ends were 5 bases for V and 4 bases for J; bases not matched to a gene: 5. CDR1 LNHNV and CDR2 YYDKDF come from the germline V gene (reference sequence). The CDR3 extends over 16 amino acids. CDR3 nucleotide sequence: TGTGCCACCAGCCATCCGGGACAGGGGGCCACCGGGGAGCTGTTTTTT. This encodes CATSHPGQGATGELFF.

This rearrangement joins TRBV5-6 to TRBJ2-5; D call uncertain. Trimming removed 4 bases from V and 3 bases from J, with 4 bases in between. The CDR3 is made up of 11 amino acids. Germline V CDR1 and CDR2: SGHDT, YYEEEE. CDR3 in amino acids: CASSREETQYF. The CDR3 nucleotides read TGTGCCAGCAGCCGAGAAGAGACCCAGTACTTC.

The V gene is TRBV4-2, the J gene TRBJ1-4; no reliable D call. The CDR3 is made up of 14 amino acids. The V gene lost 0 bases and the J gene lost 8 bases, with 10 bases spanning the gap. The germline CDR1 and CDR2 sequences are LGHNA and YNFKEQ. This CDR3 reads CASSQEEGVEKLFF. CDR3 bases: TGTGCCAGCAGCCAAGAAGAGGGAGTGGAAAAACTGTTTTTT.

The genes are TRBV4-3 and TRBJ1-4, with D uncertain. Looked up from germline, CDR1 is LGHNA and CDR2 is YSLEER. The V end lost 4 bases, the J end lost 2 bases, and 11 bases lay between the germline ends. This CDR3 is 15 amino acids long. CDR3 residues: CASSPVRITNEKLFF. The CDR3 DNA follows: TGCGCCAGCAGCCCCGTCAGGATCACTAATGAAAAACTGTTTTTT.

The gene calls are TRBV4-3 and TRBJ1-3; 8 positions agree with TRBD1. V lost 4 bases, J lost 3 bases, and 8 bases stayed unmatched. The CDR3 runs 16 residues. Germline V CDR1 and CDR2: LGHNA, YSLEER. CDR3 nucleotide sequence: TGCGCCAGCAGCCCATCGGACAGGGAATTTGGAAACACCATATATTTT. Protein sequence: CASSPSDREFGNTIYF.

The chain is built from TRBV10-3 and TRBJ2-1, with TRBD1 identical over 7 bases. Germline loops: CDR1 ENHRY, CDR2 SYGVKD. Germline trimming cut 3 bases from V and 8 bases from J; bases unmatched to any gene: 7. This CDR3 is built from 14 residues. The CDR3 protein is CAISEMGTEDEQFF. CDR3 bases: TGTGCCATCAGTGAAATGGGGACAGAGGATGAGCAGTTCTTC.

This chain connects TRBV14 to TRBJ1-1, with D maybe TRBD1 (6 bases). V was clipped by 0 bases and J by 3 bases, with 14 bases between them. The CDR3 loop spans 16 amino acids. The germline gives CDR1 SGHDN, CDR2 FVKESK. The CDR3 sequence is CASSQDQGLSDTEAFF. In nucleotides, the CDR3 is TGTGCCAGCAGCCAAGATCAGGGGTTGTCGGACACTGAAGCTTTCTTT. Drawing the rest from reference TRBV14 and TRBJ1-1, the complete variable domain is EAGVTQFPSHSVIEKGQTVTLRCDPISGHDNLYWYRRVMGKEIKFLLHFVKESKQDESGMPNNRFLAERTGGTYSTLKVQPAELEDSGVYFCASSQDQGLSDTEAFFGQGTRLTVV.

The V gene is TRBV7-2, the J gene TRBJ1-1; D remains ambiguous. V dropped 6 bases and J dropped 4 bases, with 12 bases sitting between them. The CDR3 contains 13 residues. Per the germline V gene, CDR1 is SGHTA and CDR2 is FQGNSA. The CDR3 DNA is TGTGCCAGCAGTTCTCCCGCGAGCACTGAAGCTTTCTTT. Its protein product is CASSSPASTEAFF.

This chain joins TRBV20-1 and TRBJ1-2; D ambiguous. V lost 1 base and J 7 bases, leaving 7 bases between the germline ends. The CDR3 runs to 11 residues. Germline V gives CDR1 DFQATT, CDR2 SNEGSKA (reference sequence). The CDR3 DNA reads as TGCAGTGCTAGAGCCCTCCTTGGCTACACCTTC. This codes for CSARALLGYTF.

The V and J genes are TRBV4-1 and TRBJ1-2; D remains unclear. The germline V and J ends were trimmed by 1 base and 4 bases, with 10 bases remaining between them. The CDR3 sequence is 14 residues long. Germline V gene sequence: CDR1 MGHRA, CDR2 YSYEKL. The CDR3 nucleotides are TGCGCCAGCAGCCAAGGACGGGATCTCTATGGCTACACCTTC. It encodes CASSQGRDLYGYTF.

The chain joins TRBV18 to TRBJ2-5; 11 nucleotides align to TRBD2. The J call may be wrong; the DNA end is better matched by TRBJ2-7. The CDR3 is made up of 15 amino acids. Germline-derived CDR1 and CDR2 are KGHSH and LQKENI. The CDR3, as DNA: TGTGCCAGCTCACCAACTAGCGGGGGCTCCTACGAGCAGTACTTC. Its translation is CASSPTSGGSYEQYF.

The DNA of the CDR3 is TGTGCCAGCAGTCCTAGACAGGGAGGAAATTCACCCCTCCACTTT. Protein product: CASSPRQGGNSPLHF. The rearrangement uses TRBV27 and TRBJ1-6, with TRBD1 matching 7 bases. CDR3 length equals 15 residues. Trimming took 5 bases from V and 7 from J; bases not matched to a gene: 8. The germline V gene has CDR1 MNHEY and CDR2 SMNVEV (reference sequence).

The J gene is TRBJ2-4, the V gene TRBV11-2, with D possibly TRBD1 on 6 matching bases. This CDR3 is 19 amino acids long. Germline V CDR1 and CDR2: SGHAT, FQNNGV. V was trimmed by 0 bases and J by 0 bases, leaving 18 bases between them. CDR3 sequence reads: CASSLDPPQRGRAKNIQYF. The CDR3 DNA reads TGTGCCAGCAGCTTAGATCCACCCCAAAGGGGGAGAGCCAAAAACATTCAGTACTTC.

The chain carries TRBV28 and TRBJ2-7; 7 nucleotides match TRBD2. Germline CDR1 is MDHEN and CDR2 is SYDVKM. This CDR3 is 15 amino acids long. V shed 6 bases and J 1 base; nucleotides not matched to a gene: 9. The CDR3 here is CASSMWSRGSYEQYF. For the CDR3, the DNA is TGTGCCAGCAGCATGTGGTCGCGGGGGTCCTACGAGCAGTACTTC.

The V and J genes are TRBV7-2 and TRBJ2-5; 9 bases are a match to TRBD2. Germline V lookup: CDR1 SGHTA, CDR2 FQGNSA. The CDR3 spans 16 residues. V was pared by 2 bases and J by 0 bases, with 4 bases of the junction left unmatched. CDR3 nucleotide sequence: TGTGCCAGCAGCTTAACAGCGGGGGGTAACCAAGAGACCCAGTACTTC. It yields the protein CASSLTAGGNQETQYF.

The chain joins TRBV11-2 to TRBJ2-1; 9 bases align to TRBD2. The CDR3 totals 15 residues. Losses at the gene ends were 3 bases for V and 9 bases for J; bases not matched to a gene: 9. Germline CDR1 and CDR2: SGHAT and FQNNGV. The CDR3 protein is CASSFKAGGRLEQFF. In DNA, the CDR3 is TGTGCCAGCAGCTTCAAGGCGGGGGGGCGCCTTGAGCAGTTCTTC.

This rearrangement joins TRBV9 to TRBJ1-4; D unresolved. Germline CDR1 SGDLS, CDR2 YYNGEE. This CDR3 spans 15 amino acids. V gave up 0 bases and J gave up 7 bases, with 13 bases separating them. The CDR3 DNA follows: TGTGCCAGCAGCGTAGCAGCGGGATCGGTTGAAAAACTGTTTTTT. Translating gives CASSVAAGSVEKLFF.

This chain connects TRBV10-2 to TRBJ1-1, with D maybe TRBD1 (6 bases). Germline lookup yields CDR1 WSHSY and CDR2 SAAADI. CDR3 length equals 15 residues. Trimming cost V 1 base and J 4 bases, with 13 bases left between them. DNA for the CDR3: TGCGCCAGCAGTGAGTTCGCTAACAGGGTCACTGAAGCTTTCTTT. Protein product: CASSEFANRVTEAFF.

Remarks on this clone: This sample includes further DNA sequences coding for the same CDR3. V and J are TRBV7-8 and TRBJ1-1; 7 bases agree with TRBD1. V lost 3 bases to trimming and J lost 5 bases; unmatched junction nucleotides: 6. This CDR3 comprises 14 residues. Germline assignment: CDR1 SGHVS and CDR2 FQNEAQ. The CDR3 loop is CASSLQTGTTEAFF. CDR3 bases: TGTGCCAGCAGCTTGCAGACAGGGACGACTGAAGCTTTCTTT.

The J gene is TRBJ1-6, the V gene TRBV7-9; D unclear. Trimming took off 5 bases at V and 0 bases at J, with 11 bases between the two ends. The CDR3 runs 16 residues. The germline V gene encodes CDR1 SEHNR and CDR2 FQNEAQ (reference sequence). In nucleotides, the CDR3 is TGTGCCAGCAGCCTGACTGTTAGCTCCTATAATTCACCCCTCCACTTT. It yields the protein CASSLTVSSYNSPLHF.